A selection of T cell receptor beta chains follows, all from one sample in a study of T-cell memory formation after mild COVID-19. One entry per CDR3 protein results from TCRdb running MiXCR on the 5' RACE reads. The data show a few hundred thousand distinct CDR3 sequences, around 25% seen once. The specimen was PBMCs or a T cell subset sorted from them (not recorded which). The receptor source for this set is an adult woman who had mild COVID-19 (a few samples of this study predate the infection). Cell type and time point are not known. The CDR3 runs from the conserved cysteine through the conserved F or W. The order of the fields is clone size, CDR3 length, D gene, J gene, V gene, CDR3 protein, CDR3 DNA. A D gene is named only where the DNA matches it firmly. Not every row has a clone size; where given, it reads once, few, many or a size class.

few 14 TRBD2 TRBJ2-7 TRBV7-9 CASSGRGSSYEQYF TGTGCCAGCAGCGGGCGGGGGAGCTCCTACGAGCAGTACTTC
few 14 TRBD1 TRBJ1-3 TRBV7-2 CASSPGTGGNTIYF TGTGCCAGCAGCCCGGGGACAGGGGGAAACACCATATATTTT
few 15 TRBD1 TRBJ2-3 TRBV5-1 CASSLEQGAADTQYF TGCGCCAGCAGCTTGGAACAGGGGGCGGCAGATACGCAGTATTTT
- 13 - TRBJ1-1 TRBV27 CASGPSSNTEAFF TGTGCCAGCGGACCATCATCGAACACTGAAGCTTTCTTT
- 15 - TRBJ2-6 TRBV27 CASSPPALLANVLTF TGTGCCAGCAGTCCGCCCGCGCTCTTGGCCAACGTCCTGACTTTC
once 17 TRBD1 TRBJ1-4 TRBV6-5 CATAKDRGLATNEKLFF TGTGCCACTGCAAAGGACAGGGGGCTTGCAACTAATGAAAAACTGTTTTTT
- 13 - TRBJ2-3 TRBV6-6 CASSGRPAETQYF TGTGCCAGCAGTGGTCGACCAGCCGAAACGCAGTATTTT
- 14 - TRBJ1-1 TRBV21-1 CASSRRTGVTEAFF TGTGCCAGCAGCAGAAGGACAGGGGTCACTGAAGCTTTCTTT
- 15 - TRBJ1-1 TRBV4-3 CASSQAEQGGTEAFF TGCGCCAGCAGCCAAGCAGAACAGGGTGGCACTGAAGCTTTCTTT
few 14 - TRBJ2-3 TRBV7-9 CASSPPLGTDTQYF TGTGCCAGCAGCCCCCCGCTCGGGACAGATACGCAGTATTTT
- 14 TRBD1 TRBJ2-7 TRBV2 CASKMTGGFYEQYF TGTGCCAGCAAGATGACAGGGGGATTCTACGAGCAGTACTTC
few 16 TRBD1 TRBJ1-1 TRBV10-3 CAISELPGQGDTEAFF TGTGCCATCAGTGAGTTGCCGGGACAGGGAGACACTGAAGCTTTCTTT
- 16 TRBD1 TRBJ2-3 TRBV7-6 CARSSGQAASTDTQYF TGTGCCAGAAGCTCAGGACAGGCCGCTAGCACAGATACGCAGTATTTT
few 17 TRBD1 TRBJ2-2 TRBV5-1 CASSPIRDRPNTGELFF TGCGCCAGCAGTCCTATTCGGGACAGGCCGAACACCGGGGAGCTGTTTTTT
many 15 - TRBJ2-7 TRBV7-9 CASSLGVGSSYEQYF TGTGCCAGCAGCTTAGGTGTGGGCAGCTCCTACGAGCAGTACTTC
few 17 TRBD2 TRBJ2-3 TRBV20-1 CSASLTAGGGRADTQYF TGCAGTGCTTCACTCACCGCCGGCGGGGGAAGGGCAGATACGCAGTATTTT
few 14 - TRBJ1-1 TRBV6-5 CASSYLTGNTEAFF TGTGCCAGCAGTTACCTGACAGGGAACACTGAAGCTTTCTTT
many 17 TRBD2 TRBJ2-1 TRBV11-3 CASSLDRLAGVNNEQFF TGTGCCAGCAGCCTAGATCGACTAGCGGGAGTAAACAATGAGCAGTTCTTC
few 13 - TRBJ1-1 TRBV20-1 CSASVIRGGEAFF TGCAGTGCTAGTGTTATCAGGGGAGGTGAAGCTTTCTTT
few 11 - TRBJ1-1 TRBV13 CASSLGPEDFF TGTGCCAGCAGCTTAGGTCCCGAGGATTTCTTT
few 16 - TRBJ1-4 TRBV7-2 CASSLGGAGSGEKLFF TGTGCCAGCAGCTTAGGAGGGGCAGGGTCTGGGGAAAAACTGTTTTTT
- 17 - TRBJ2-3 TRBV27 CASSSRGGRFSTDTQYF TGTGCCAGCAGTTCCAGGGGGGGCCGGTTCTCCACAGATACGCAGTATTTT
- 16 TRBD2 TRBJ2-3 TRBV7-2 CASSLAGGIPTDTQYF TGTGCCAGCAGCTTAGCGGGGGGGATCCCCACAGATACGCAGTATTTT
few 13 TRBD1 TRBJ2-7 TRBV29-1 CSVWDRGKHEQYF TGCAGCGTTTGGGACAGGGGCAAACACGAGCAGTACTTC
few 18 TRBD2 TRBJ2-5 TRBV11-3 CASSLDMAGGPLEETQYF TGTGCCAGCAGCTTAGATATGGCGGGAGGGCCCTTGGAAGAGACCCAGTACTTC
- 15 - TRBJ1-5 TRBV28 CASSPDRRYNQPQHF TGTGCCAGCAGCCCTGACAGGAGATACAATCAGCCCCAGCATTTT
few 16 - TRBJ1-1 TRBV20-1 CSARDLRQGENTEAFF TGCAGTGCTAGAGATCTGCGCCAGGGCGAGAACACTGAAGCTTTCTTT
- 16 - TRBJ1-2 TRBV12-3/TRBV12-4 CASSFTLGQVNYGYTF TGTGCCAGCAGTTTCACCCTCGGACAAGTTAACTATGGCTACACCTTC
many 16 - TRBJ1-4 TRBV7-9 CASSFSASGSNEKLFF TGTGCCAGCAGCTTTTCGGCCTCAGGGTCTAATGAAAAACTGTTTTTT
few 16 - TRBJ2-1 TRBV7-9 CASSSSAGSSYNEQFF TGTGCCAGCAGTTCCTCGGCAGGGTCATCCTACAATGAGCAGTTCTTC
- 15 TRBD2 TRBJ2-1 TRBV5-1 CASSGLAGGYNEQFF TGCGCCAGCAGCGGACTAGCGGGAGGATACAATGAGCAGTTCTTC
- 16 - TRBJ2-3 TRBV2 CASSEALRDSTDTQYF TGTGCCAGCAGTGAAGCGCTGAGGGACAGCACAGATACGCAGTATTTT
few 14 TRBD1 TRBJ1-2 TRBV7-2 CASSSRDRHYGYTF TGTGCCAGCAGCTCCCGGGACAGGCACTATGGCTACACCTTC
- 15 TRBD2 TRBJ2-7 TRBV6-2/TRBV6-3 CASTEHSGSGYEQYF TGTGCCAGCACCGAACATAGCGGGAGTGGGTACGAGCAGTACTTC
- 16 TRBD1 TRBJ1-1 TRBV19 CASSTRIGTGDTEAFF TGTGCCAGTAGTACCCGGATCGGGACAGGGGACACTGAAGCTTTCTTT
once 13 - TRBJ2-2 TRBV20-1 CSARSDDTGELFF TGCAGTGCTCGTAGCGACGACACCGGGGAGCTGTTTTTT
- 21 TRBD1 TRBJ2-3 TRBV10-1 CARKKNGRDRAIDGRTDTQYF TGCGCCAGAAAGAAAAACGGCCGGGACAGGGCGATTGACGGGAGGACAGATACGCAGTATTTT
- 12 - TRBJ1-1 TRBV5-1 CASSLERGVAFF TGCGCCAGCAGCCTAGAACGGGGGGTAGCTTTCTTT
few 15 - TRBJ1-6 TRBV7-9 CASSLTGTNNSPLHF TGTGCCAGCAGCTTGACCGGGACAAATAATTCACCCCTCCACTTT